The present entry profiles one T cell receptor (beta chain) with its context. This sample is drawn from a study of T cell changes during pregnancy in multiple sclerosis. CDR1 LGHNA and CDR2 YSLEER come from the germline V gene. V shed 5 bases, J shed 7 bases, and the junction held 5 bases outside the gene matches. This CDR3 is 13 amino acids long. Here immunoSEQ multiplex PCR was the method, and the copy in TCRdb shows in-frame clones only, minus some. The table includes almost 20,000 clones, approximately 86% detected once. The specimen comprised CD8+ T cells from peripheral blood mononuclear cells, sampled after pregnancy. V gene TRBV4-3 combines with J gene TRBJ2-1, with 7 bases fitting TRBD2. This sequence originates from a female donor in good health, enrolled as a control in a pregnancy study. This CDR3 reads CASSLGGINEQFF. The CDR3 DNA reads TGCGCCAGCAGCTTGGGAGGGATAAATGAGCAGTTCTTC.